This T cell receptor beta chain originates from a study of T cell repertoires in cytomegalovirus infection. Background on the study: It was the public TCR beta signatures that indicated both CMV infection and matching HLA type. Study-level points and caveats: Ex vivo responses were dominated by HLA-C-restricted CMV-specific TCR beta clonotypes. Summed frequency of public TCR beta families distinguished CMV carriers with the relevant HLA.

TCRdb redid the calling of the reads with MiXCR, one entry per CDR3 protein. Here the sample spans roughly 320,000 distinct CDR3 sequences, about 8.8% being singletons. This clonotype came up many times. Its antigen is as yet unknown. The CDR3 sequence is 11 residues long. J gave up 8 bases and V 2 bases, and 0 bases lay outside the gene matches. Germline CDR1 DFQATT, CDR2 SNEGSKA (reference sequence). V gene TRBV20-1 combines with J gene TRBJ2-1, with TRBD1 identical over 7 bases. Sequencing was performed on PBMCs. The sequence came from a human donor in good health (CMV status not recorded). Some clones in this sample may be carry-over from other donors' samples. The CDR3 DNA reads TGCAGTGCTAGAAGGGGGCATGAGCAGTTCTTC. Translated, it gives CSARRGHEQFF.